This T cell receptor beta chain emerged from a study of blood T cell repertoires in COVID-19. Across the study: T cells, B-cell-depleted T cells, or PBMCs supplied cDNA or gDNA.

V was cut by 3 bases and J by 0 bases, with 8 bases left in between. The length of the CDR3 is 14 residues. Germline assignment: CDR1 LGHDT and CDR2 YNNKEL (reference sequence). Original handling: The assay estimated nucleated cells by amplifying reference gene primers. Data came from immunoSEQ multiplex PCR; TCRdb stores just in-frame clones and leaves some out. That table gives V, J and clone size, and the DNA gave D and trimming. Among about 410,000 clones listed, roughly 86% were seen once. Each participant's cohort was designated according to participant-reported clinical history. Comment on this clone: Other DNA sequences of this sample code for an identical CDR3.

V is TRBV3-1 (or the pseudogene TRBV3-2) and J is TRBJ1-1; D may be TRBD1 (6 bases). This clonotype originated in a woman aged 30 to 39 who had recovered from COVID-19. Specimen: PBMCs or T cells enriched from blood (not recorded which). The CDR3 sequence: CASSQGHLNTEAFF. In DNA form, the CDR3 reads TGTGCCAGCAGCCAGGGACACTTGAACACTGAAGCTTTCTTT.